The 9 T cell receptor beta chains presented below share a single source sample, sequenced in a study of T cell responses to AZD1222 COVID-19 vaccine. The table came from immunoSEQ multiplex PCR; TCRdb's copy has only in-frame clones and leaves some out. The repertoire consists of about 100,000 clones, with about 92% occurring once and the leading ten covering about 8.1%. The source material was peripheral blood, sampled 28 days after the second AZD1222 dose. The origin of the receptors is an adult who received the AZD1222 COVID-19 vaccine.

Comment on this clone: Additional DNA sequences in this sample encode the identical CDR3. This sequence joins TRBV5-4 and TRBJ2-4; D possibly corresponds to TRBD2 (6 bases). This CDR3 is built from 16 residues. Germline V gives CDR1 SGHNT, CDR2 YYREEE (reference sequence). Trimming took 0 bases from V and 0 from J, leaving 10 bases between them. CDR3 residues: CASSLGGDLAKNIQYF. CDR3 bases: TGTGCCAGCAGCTTGGGGGGGGACCTAGCCAAAAACATTCAGTACTTC.

CDR3 nucleotide sequence: TGCGCCAGCAGCTTGGCCCATGATAATTCACCCCTCCACTTT. It is translated as CASSLAHDNSPLHF. The chain uses TRBV5-1 and TRBJ1-6; D ambiguous. The germline V and J ends were trimmed by 0 bases and 5 bases, with 6 bases remaining between them. This CDR3 has 14 amino acids. The germline V gene encodes CDR1 SGHRS and CDR2 YFSETQ.

The chain recombines TRBV9 with TRBJ1-3, with D tentatively TRBD1 (5 bases). This CDR3 spans 15 amino acids. Germline CDR1 reads SGDLS; CDR2 reads YYNGEE. V was pared by 1 base and J by 0 bases, with 8 bases between. The CDR3 is CASSVLGDSGNTIYF. The CDR3 DNA follows: TGTGCCAGCAGCGTACTGGGGGACTCTGGAAACACCATATATTTT.

The chain is built from TRBV30 and TRBJ2-7; 8 positions match TRBD1. V shed 5 bases, J shed 4 bases, and the junction held 7 bases outside the gene matches. Germline V gives CDR1 GTSNPN, CDR2 SVGIG (reference sequence). The CDR3 has 13 amino acids. CDR3 sequence reads: CAWARDRIYEQYF. The CDR3 DNA follows: TGTGCCTGGGCCCGGGACAGGATTTACGAGCAGTACTTC.

This clone appeared a single time. The chain couples TRBV27 to TRBJ2-7; the D gene is possibly TRBD2 (6 bases). Trimming shortened V by 3 bases and J by 2 bases, and 8 bases separated the two germline ends. From germline, CDR1 is MNHEY and CDR2 SMNVEV (reference sequence). The CDR3 is 13 residues long. The CDR3 protein is CASSFGEAYEQYF. The CDR3 DNA reads TGTGCCAGCAGTTTCGGGGAGGCCTACGAGCAGTACTTC.

The CDR3 DNA follows: TGTGCCAGCAGCCCAGGAGGGGCCAATCAGCCCCAGCATTTT. Translation gives CASSPGGANQPQHF. The gene calls are TRBV9 and TRBJ1-5; possibly TRBD1 for D (5 bases). V shed 4 bases and J shed 3 bases, with 11 bases lying between them. The CDR3 runs to 14 residues. The germline V gene has CDR1 SGDLS and CDR2 YYNGEE.

V usage is TRBV7-9 and J usage is TRBJ1-3, with TRBD1 as a possible D gene (5 bases). The V gene lost 1 base and the J gene lost 3 bases, with 7 bases spanning the gap. This CDR3 contains 14 residues. In germline, CDR1 is SEHNR, CDR2 FQNEAQ (reference sequence). The CDR3 DNA is TGTGCCAGCAGCTTAGGACAGATTGGAAACACCATATATTTT. This codes for CASSLGQIGNTIYF.

The rearrangement uses TRBV5-5 and TRBJ1-5; D is undetermined. Germline assignment: CDR1 SGHKS and CDR2 YYEKEE (reference sequence). V was shortened by 1 base and J by 5 bases, with 7 bases between the two germline ends. The CDR3 contains 13 residues. The CDR3 region has the DNA TGTGCCAGCAGCTTGAGTGGGGATCAGCCCCAGCATTTT. Translated, it gives CASSLSGDQPQHF.

V gene TRBV12-3 or TRBV12-4 combines with J gene TRBJ1-5; D remains ambiguous. V lost 1 base and J 9 bases, leaving 7 bases between the germline ends. This CDR3 is 12 amino acids long. Here the CDR3 DNA reads TGTGCCAGCAGTTTAGGGATCACGCCCCAGCATTTT. This sequence encodes CASSLGITPQHF.